The 25 T cell receptor beta chains listed next were all sequenced from one sample in a study of blood T cell repertoires in COVID-19 (dated by TCRdb to the early 2020s). The library was built by means of the immunoSEQ multiplex PCR assay. The clones in this table, taken by TCRdb from immuneACCESS, are in-frame only. Not every clone is retained; where verified, under half of the shortfall comes from an unresolved V gene, and the cause of the rest is unknown. The sample profile shows approximately 120,000 clones; more than 70% of them were found once. The top ten clones comprise more than 0.9% of the sample. Specimen: peripheral blood. The receptors stem from a woman aged 80 or older with acute or convalescent COVID-19.

The chain links TRBV5-6 to TRBJ2-1; D is ambiguous. V dropped 2 bases and J dropped 6 bases, with 3 bases sitting between them. In germline, CDR1 is SGHDT, CDR2 YYEEEE. This CDR3 has 11 residues. The CDR3 nucleotides read TGTGCCAGCAGCTTTAGCAATGAGCAGTTCTTC. It specifies CASSFSNEQFF.

The J gene is TRBJ2-2, the V gene TRBV4-3; TRBD2 agrees at 11 bases. The trim removed 0 bases at V and 4 bases at J, leaving 1 base unmatched. This CDR3 is 16 amino acids long. CDR1 and CDR2 from the germline V gene are LGHNA and YSLEER. In DNA, the CDR3 is TGCGCCAGCAGCCAAGAGACTAGCGGGGTCACCGGGGAGCTGTTTTTT. Translation gives CASSQETSGVTGELFF.

The gene calls are TRBV5-5 and TRBJ2-5; TRBD2 matches 10 bases. Germline-derived CDR1 and CDR2 are SGHKS and YYEKEE (reference sequence). CDR3 length: 14 residues. After removal of 4 bases from V and 3 bases from J, the junction contained 3 bases not matched to a gene. In DNA, the CDR3 is TGTGCCAGCAGCGTAGGGACTAGCGAAGAGACCCAGTACTTC. It is translated as CASSVGTSEETQYF. Together with reference TRBV5-5 and TRBJ2-5, the CDR3 gives the full variable domain: DAGVTQSPTHLIKTRGQQVTLRCSPISGHKSVSWYQQVLGQGPQFIFQYYEKEERGRGNFPDRFSARQFPNYSSELNVNALLLGDSALYLCASSVGTSEETQYFGPGTRLLVL.

The rearrangement joins TRBV18 to TRBJ2-7; D not certain. The length of the CDR3 is 13 residues. The V gene lost 3 bases and the J gene lost 3 bases, with 9 bases spanning the gap. Germline assignment: CDR1 KGHSH and CDR2 LQKENI. CDR3 amino acids: CASSPRVDYEQYF. DNA for the CDR3: TGTGCCAGCTCACCCCGGGTCGACTACGAGCAGTACTTC.

This sequence joins TRBV11-2 and TRBJ1-2, with a possible D match to TRBD1 (5 bases). The CDR3 is 14 residues long. Between the trimmed V and J ends, which lost 1 base and 4 bases, there was a span of 10 bases. In germline, CDR1 is SGHAT, CDR2 FQNNGV. The CDR3 sequence: CASSLVAGPYGYTF. CDR3 nucleotides: TGTGCCAGCAGCTTAGTAGCAGGGCCCTATGGCTACACCTTC.

The V and J genes are TRBV25-1 and TRBJ1-2, with D tentatively TRBD1 (6 bases). V lost 6 bases, J lost 0 bases, and 8 bases lay in between. CDR1 MGHDK and CDR2 SYGVNS come from the germline V gene. The CDR3 sequence is 13 residues long. The CDR3 loop is CASRGAANYGYTF. CDR3 DNA sequence: TGTGCCAGCAGGGGGGCGGCTAACTATGGCTACACCTTC.

In its sample, this clone was seen once. The V and J genes are TRBV7-3 and TRBJ1-1; D gene ambiguous. CDR1 and CDR2 (germline): SGHTA, FQGTGA. Deletions cut 2 bases from V and 1 base from J, with 8 bases between. There are 14 residues in the CDR3. CDR3 nucleotide sequence: TGTGCCAGCAGCTTATACCCAGAGAACACTGAAGCTTTCTTT. The encoded protein is CASSLYPENTEAFF.

V and J are TRBV5-1 and TRBJ2-7, with no clear D. The CDR3 consists of 14 residues. Per germline, CDR1 SGHRS and CDR2 YFSETQ. V dropped 2 bases and J dropped 0 bases, with 9 bases sitting between them. CDR3 in DNA: TGCGCCAGCAGCTTCCAGCCTAGCTCCTACGAGCAGTACTTC. Translated: CASSFQPSSYEQYF.

The chain recombines TRBV7-2 with TRBJ1-2, with D possibly TRBD1 on 6 matching bases. In germline, CDR1 is SGHTA, CDR2 FQGNSA. The V end was cut by 5 bases, the J end by 6 bases, with 19 bases between. This CDR3 is 15 amino acids long. The CDR3 coding sequence is TGTGCCAGCAGCGTTGACAGGTGGAGTAGTCATGGCTACACCTTC. Translated: CASSVDRWSSHGYTF.

The genes are TRBV7-9 and TRBJ2-1; 8 bases are a match to TRBD2. The CDR3 sequence is 13 residues long. Germline CDR1 reads SEHNR; CDR2 reads FQNEAQ (reference sequence). V trimming: 2 bases; J trimming: 8 bases; junction bases outside the gene matches: 2. The chain's CDR3 is CASSLSAGDEQFF. In DNA, the CDR3 is TGTGCCAGCAGCTTATCAGCGGGAGATGAGCAGTTCTTC.

This clone showed up just a few times. The V and J genes are TRBV28 and TRBJ2-7, with a weak D call TRBD2 (6 bases). The CDR3 extends over 15 amino acids. Germline CDR1 and CDR2: MDHEN and SYDVKM. V shed 0 bases and J shed 4 bases, with 13 bases lying between them. This CDR3 reads CASSLWPTRTYEQYF. The CDR3 DNA follows: TGTGCCAGCAGTTTATGGCCGACTAGAACTTACGAGCAGTACTTC. Full variable domain (remainder filled in from reference TRBV28 and TRBJ2-7): DVKVTQSSRYLVKRTGEKVFLECVQDMDHENMFWYRQDPGLGLRLIYFSYDVKMKEKGDIPEGYSVSREKKERFSLILESASTNQTSMYLCASSLWPTRTYEQYFGPGTRLTVT.

This chain links TRBV5-8 with TRBJ2-1, with a tentative D call TRBD1 (6 bases). V was shortened by 6 bases and J by 0 bases, with 10 bases between the two germline ends. The V gene's germline CDR1 is SGHTS and CDR2 YDEGEE. There are 14 residues in the CDR3. The CDR3 here is CASKKGVSYNEQFF. Here the CDR3 DNA reads TGTGCCAGCAAAAAGGGGGTCTCCTACAATGAGCAGTTCTTC.

This chain joins TRBV6-1 and TRBJ1-5; tentatively, D is TRBD1 (5 bases). The CDR3 consists of 14 residues. Germline CDR1 is MNHNS and CDR2 is SASEGT. Trimming took off 2 bases at V and 6 bases at J, with 11 bases between the two ends. The CDR3 reads CASSEPRVGQPQHF. CDR3 coding DNA: TGTGCCAGCAGTGAACCCAGGGTCGGTCAGCCCCAGCATTTT.

About this clone: Other DNA sequences in the same sample also yield this CDR3. The rearrangement uses TRBV6-5 and TRBJ2-7; 7 bases align to TRBD2. After removal of 8 bases from V and 0 bases from J, the junction contained 1 base not matched to a gene. Germline assignment: CDR1 MNHEY and CDR2 SVGAGI. This CDR3 contains 12 residues. CDR3 sequence (DNA): TGTGCCAGCCGGGGGGACTCCTACGAGCAGTACTTC. It translates to CASRGDSYEQYF.

The chain links TRBV7-9 to TRBJ2-5; D is undetermined. There are 14 residues in the CDR3. Trimming removed 4 bases at V and 2 bases at J, with 11 bases between. Germline loops: CDR1 SEHNR, CDR2 FQNEAQ (reference sequence). The CDR3 nucleotides read TGTGCCAGCAGCTACAACACATTTCAAGAGACCCAGTACTTC. It encodes CASSYNTFQETQYF.

This rearrangement joins TRBV19 to TRBJ1-4; D may be TRBD1 (6 bases). The germline V and J ends were trimmed by 5 bases and 1 base, with 11 bases remaining between them. Germline V gives CDR1 LNHDA, CDR2 SQIVND (reference sequence). This CDR3 is 15 amino acids long. CDR3 bases: TGTGCCAGTAGTTCGGGGGGCCAAACTAATGAAAAACTGTTTTTT. Amino acid sequence: CASSSGGQTNEKLFF. Supplemented by reference TRBV19 and TRBJ1-4, the full variable domain reads DGGITQSPKYLFRKEGQNVTLSCEQNLNHDAMYWYRQDPGQGLRLIYYSQIVNDFQKGDIAEGYSVSREKKESFPLTVTSAQKNPTAFYLCASSSGGQTNEKLFFGSGTQLSVL.

J is TRBJ1-2 and V is TRBV29-1; maybe TRBD1 (5 bases). Germline-derived CDR1 and CDR2 are SQVTM and ANQGSEA. CDR3 length: 12 residues. V gave up 5 bases and J gave up 3 bases, with 10 bases separating them. Written as DNA, the CDR3 is TGCAGCGTTCAGGGCAGCCACTATGGCTACACCTTC. Translating it yields CSVQGSHYGYTF.

This chain connects TRBV5-1 to TRBJ2-7; 9 bases line up with TRBD2. The CDR3 totals 15 residues. Per the germline V gene, CDR1 is SGHRS and CDR2 is YFSETQ. V lost 3 bases to trimming and J lost 2 bases; unmatched junction nucleotides: 6. The CDR3 is CASSSGTSRAYEQYF. CDR3 DNA sequence: TGCGCCAGCAGCTCCGGGACTAGCCGAGCCTACGAGCAGTACTTC.

The chain couples TRBV6-4 to TRBJ1-2; D is unresolved. This CDR3 spans 15 amino acids. Germline values: CDR1 MRHNA, CDR2 SNTAGT. V lost 3 bases and J 10 bases, leaving 21 bases between the germline ends. CDR3 DNA sequence: TGTGCCAGCAGTGAAATCCACGGGAGGAGGGCCTCCTACACCTTC. Its translation is CASSEIHGRRASYTF.

The sample holds a few counts of this clone. The chain joins TRBV24-1 to TRBJ1-3; 7 nucleotides line up with TRBD1. The CDR3 is made up of 14 amino acids. The V gene end was trimmed by 3 bases and the J gene end by 2 bases; junction bases not matched to a gene: 0. The germline V gene encodes CDR1 KGHDR and CDR2 SFDVKD. The CDR3 here is CATSDTGAGNTIYF. The CDR3 DNA is TGTGCCACCAGTGATACAGGGGCTGGAAACACCATATATTTT.

The chain joins TRBV28 to TRBJ1-3; D not resolved. The CDR3 runs 14 residues. V dropped 6 bases and J dropped 0 bases, with 9 bases sitting between them. CDR1 is MDHEN, CDR2 SYDVKM, per germline. CDR3 nucleotide sequence: TGTGCCAGCAGCGCGGACTTCTCTGGAAACACCATATATTTT. Its protein product is CASSADFSGNTIYF.

The chain links TRBV28 to TRBJ1-1, with TRBD1 as a possible D gene (5 bases). Trimming removed 5 bases at V and 9 bases at J, with 13 bases between. Germline CDR1 and CDR2: MDHEN and SYDVKM. CDR3 length equals 12 residues. The CDR3 loop is CASSLPGLQAFF. CDR3 DNA sequence: TGTGCCAGCAGTCTTCCGGGACTTCAAGCTTTCTTT.

The V call is TRBV29-1, the J call TRBJ1-1, with a weak D call TRBD1 (5 bases). This CDR3 comprises 12 residues. Germline CDR1 SQVTM, CDR2 ANQGSEA. Trimming pared 1 base from V and 6 bases from J, leaving 9 bases between. The CDR3 coding sequence is TGCAGCGTTGAAGCGGGACTGGCTGAAGCTTTCTTT. As protein: CSVEAGLAEAFF.

Regarding this clone: The same CDR3 can be traced to other DNA sequences in this sample. The chain recombines TRBV19 with TRBJ2-3; 9 nucleotides agree with TRBD2. J gave up 1 base and V 5 bases, and 4 bases lay outside the gene matches. This CDR3 region has 15 residues. Germline V gene lookup returns CDR1 LNHDA and CDR2 SQIVND (reference sequence). The DNA for the CDR3 is TGTGCCAGTAGTTCCCTAGCGGGGCGCACAGATACGCAGTATTTT. This translates into CASSSLAGRTDTQYF.

V is TRBV7-9 and J is TRBJ1-2; weak D call: TRBD1 (6 bases). Germline V gives CDR1 SEHNR, CDR2 FQNEAQ (reference sequence). V was clipped by 2 bases and J by 6 bases, with 19 bases between them. CDR3 size: 16 residues. This CDR3 reads CASSLWTVERGDGYTF. The DNA for the CDR3 is TGTGCCAGCAGCTTATGGACAGTCGAACGTGGGGATGGCTACACCTTC.